This note documents a single T cell receptor beta chain sequence. The V gene lost 2 bases and the J gene lost 4 bases, with 10 bases spanning the gap. There are 14 residues in the CDR3. The germline V gene encodes CDR1 SGHTA and CDR2 FQGNSA. This sample was taken from a study of technical replicates of blood from a few donors. Sequencing used immunoSEQ multiplex PCR; TCRdb keeps in-frame clones, though not all of them. Of about 73,000 clones in the sample, 90% to 95% were seen once. The specimen sequenced was PBMCs. The TCR originated in a human donor in good health. Some clones in this sample may be carry-over from other donors' samples. The chain links TRBV7-2 to TRBJ2-3; the D gene is possibly TRBD2 (5 bases). In nucleotides, the CDR3 is TGTGCCAGCAGCTTATTTAGGCGGGCAGATACGCAGTATTTT. This gives the protein CASSLFRRADTQYF.